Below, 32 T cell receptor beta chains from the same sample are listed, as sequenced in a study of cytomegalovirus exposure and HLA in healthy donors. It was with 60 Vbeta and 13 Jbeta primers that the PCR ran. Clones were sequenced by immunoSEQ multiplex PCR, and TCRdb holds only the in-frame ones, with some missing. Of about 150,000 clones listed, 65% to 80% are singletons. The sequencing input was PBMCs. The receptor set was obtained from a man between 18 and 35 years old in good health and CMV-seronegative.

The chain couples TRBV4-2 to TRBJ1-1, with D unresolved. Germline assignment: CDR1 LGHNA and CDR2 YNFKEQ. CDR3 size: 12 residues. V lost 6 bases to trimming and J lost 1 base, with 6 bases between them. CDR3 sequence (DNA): TGTGCCAGCAGGTGGGCGAACACTGAAGCTTTCTTT. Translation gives CASRWANTEAFF.

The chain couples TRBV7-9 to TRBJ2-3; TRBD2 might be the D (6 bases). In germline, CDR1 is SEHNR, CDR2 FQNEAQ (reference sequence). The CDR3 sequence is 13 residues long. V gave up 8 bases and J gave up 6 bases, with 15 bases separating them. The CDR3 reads CASSGGSMDTQYF. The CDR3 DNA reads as TGTGCCAGCTCAGGAGGGAGTATGGATACGCAGTATTTT.

The CDR3 loop reads CASSPLSGSYNEQFF. Written as DNA, the CDR3 is TGTGCCAGCAGCCCCCTTAGCGGGTCCTACAATGAGCAGTTCTTC. This chain uses TRBV9 with TRBJ2-1; the match to TRBD2 covers 7 bases. With V trimmed by 4 bases and J by 1 base, 5 bases remained unmatched. From germline, CDR1 is SGDLS and CDR2 YYNGEE. There are 15 residues in the CDR3.

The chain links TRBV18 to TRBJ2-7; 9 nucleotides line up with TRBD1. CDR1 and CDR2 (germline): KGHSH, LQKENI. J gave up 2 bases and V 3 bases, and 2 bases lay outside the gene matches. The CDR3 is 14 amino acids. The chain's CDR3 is CASSPGTGTYEQYF. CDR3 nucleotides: TGTGCCAGCTCACCCGGGACAGGGACCTACGAGCAGTACTTC.

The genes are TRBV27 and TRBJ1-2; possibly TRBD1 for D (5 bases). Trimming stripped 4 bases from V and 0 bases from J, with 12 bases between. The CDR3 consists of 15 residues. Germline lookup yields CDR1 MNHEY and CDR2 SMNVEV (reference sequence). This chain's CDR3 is CASSSRGIANYGYTF. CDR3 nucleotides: TGTGCCAGCAGTTCCCGGGGGATTGCTAACTATGGCTACACCTTC.

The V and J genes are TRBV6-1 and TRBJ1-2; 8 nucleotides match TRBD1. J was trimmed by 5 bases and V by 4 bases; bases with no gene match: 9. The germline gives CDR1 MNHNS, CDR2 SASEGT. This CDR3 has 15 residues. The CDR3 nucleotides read TGTGCCAGCAGTGCGTCAGGGGGCGGCCTGTATGGCTACACCTTC. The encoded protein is CASSASGGGLYGYTF.

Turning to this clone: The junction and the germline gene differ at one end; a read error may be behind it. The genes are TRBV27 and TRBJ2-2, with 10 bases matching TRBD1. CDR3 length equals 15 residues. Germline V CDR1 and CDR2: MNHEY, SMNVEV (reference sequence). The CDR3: CASSFPTGGRRGAVF. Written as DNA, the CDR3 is TGTGCCAGCAGTTTCCCGACAGGGGGCAGGCGGGGAGCTGTTTTT.

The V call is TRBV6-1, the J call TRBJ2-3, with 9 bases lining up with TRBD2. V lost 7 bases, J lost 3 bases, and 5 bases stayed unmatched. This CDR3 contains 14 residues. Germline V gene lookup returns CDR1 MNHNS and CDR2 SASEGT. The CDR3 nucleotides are TGTGCCAGCATCCTCGGACTAGCGACAGATACGCAGTATTTT. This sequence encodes CASILGLATDTQYF.

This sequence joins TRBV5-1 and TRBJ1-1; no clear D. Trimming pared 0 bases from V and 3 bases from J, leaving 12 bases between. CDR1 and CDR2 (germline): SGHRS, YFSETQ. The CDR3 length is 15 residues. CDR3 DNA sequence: TGCGCCAGCAGCTTGGCCCAGGCGATCCACACTGAAGCTTTCTTT. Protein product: CASSLAQAIHTEAFF.

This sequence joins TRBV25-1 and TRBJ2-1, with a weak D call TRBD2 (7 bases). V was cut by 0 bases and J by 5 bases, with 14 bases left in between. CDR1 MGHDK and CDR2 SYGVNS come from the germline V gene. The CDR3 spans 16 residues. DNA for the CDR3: TGTGCCAGCAGTGAATACGGGGGGCCTAGGGACAATGAGCAGTTCTTC. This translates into CASSEYGGPRDNEQFF.

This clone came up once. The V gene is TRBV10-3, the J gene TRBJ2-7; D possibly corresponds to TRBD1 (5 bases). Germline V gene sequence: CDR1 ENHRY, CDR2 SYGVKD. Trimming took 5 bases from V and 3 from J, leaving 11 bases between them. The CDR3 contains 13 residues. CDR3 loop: CAISKAGFYEQYV. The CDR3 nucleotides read TGTGCCATCAGTAAGGCAGGGTTCTACGAGCAGTACGTC.

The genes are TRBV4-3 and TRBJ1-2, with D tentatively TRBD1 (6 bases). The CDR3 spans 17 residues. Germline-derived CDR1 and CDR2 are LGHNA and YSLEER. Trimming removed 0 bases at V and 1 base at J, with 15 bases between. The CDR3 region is CASSQDSNRDYNYGYTF. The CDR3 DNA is TGCGCCAGCAGCCAAGATTCGAACAGGGACTATAACTATGGCTACACCTTC.

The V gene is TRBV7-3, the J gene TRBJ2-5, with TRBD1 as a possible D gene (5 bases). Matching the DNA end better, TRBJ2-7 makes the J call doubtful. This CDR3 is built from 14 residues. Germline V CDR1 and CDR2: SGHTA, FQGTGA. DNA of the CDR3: TGTGCCAGCAGCTTAGGACACCAGACCTACGAGCAGTACTTC. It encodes CASSLGHQTYEQYF.

CDR3 residues: CASSYRLSGEAFF. CDR3 nucleotides: TGTGCCAGCAGTTACCGTCTGAGTGGTGAAGCTTTCTTT. This chain joins TRBV6-5 and TRBJ1-1; D gene ambiguous. This CDR3 is built from 13 residues. Trimming pared 2 bases from V and 7 bases from J, leaving 11 bases between. CDR1 is MNHEY and CDR2 is SVGAGI in the germline V gene.

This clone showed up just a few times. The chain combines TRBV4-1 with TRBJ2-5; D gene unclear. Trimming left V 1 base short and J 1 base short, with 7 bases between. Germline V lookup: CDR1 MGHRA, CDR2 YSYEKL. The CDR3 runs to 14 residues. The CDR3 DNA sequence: TGCGCCAGCAGCCAAGGCGCGTTCCAAGAGACCCAGTACTTC. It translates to CASSQGAFQETQYF.

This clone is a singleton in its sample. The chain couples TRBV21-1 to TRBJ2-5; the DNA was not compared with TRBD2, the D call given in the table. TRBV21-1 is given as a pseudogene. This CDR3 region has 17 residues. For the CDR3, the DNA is TGTGCCAGCAGCAAACGACTAGCGGGGGGGCACCAAGAGACCCAGTACTTC. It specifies CASSKRLAGGHQETQYF.

The CDR3 bases are TGTGCCAGCAGCTTAGCGGGGGGGGCGAACACCGGGGAGCTGTTTTTT. The encoded protein is CASSLAGGANTGELFF. The chain uses TRBV13 and TRBJ2-2; 8 positions match TRBD2. The V and J ends lost 1 base and 0 bases, in that order; junction bases with no gene match: 1. The CDR3 sequence is 16 residues long. Per germline, CDR1 PRHDT and CDR2 FYEKMQ (reference sequence). The full variable domain, completed using reference TRBV13 and TRBJ2-2, is AAGVIQSPRHLIKEKRETATLKCYPIPRHDTVYWYQQGPGQDPQFLISFYEKMQSDKGSIPDRFSAQQFSDYHSELNMSSLELGDSALYFCASSLAGGANTGELFFGEGSRLTVL.

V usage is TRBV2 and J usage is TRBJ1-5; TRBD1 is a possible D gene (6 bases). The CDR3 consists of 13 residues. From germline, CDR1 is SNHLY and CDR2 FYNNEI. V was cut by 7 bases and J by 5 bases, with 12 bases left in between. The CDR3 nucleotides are TGTGCCAGCAATGGGTCAGGGGATCAGCCCCAGCATTTT. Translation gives CASNGSGDQPQHF.

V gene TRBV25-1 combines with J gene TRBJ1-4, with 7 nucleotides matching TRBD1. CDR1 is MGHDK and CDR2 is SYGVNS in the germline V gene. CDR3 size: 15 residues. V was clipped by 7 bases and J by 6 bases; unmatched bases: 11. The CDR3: CASNPKGARDEKLFF. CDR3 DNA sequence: TGTGCCAGCAACCCGAAGGGGGCGAGGGATGAAAAACTGTTTTTT.

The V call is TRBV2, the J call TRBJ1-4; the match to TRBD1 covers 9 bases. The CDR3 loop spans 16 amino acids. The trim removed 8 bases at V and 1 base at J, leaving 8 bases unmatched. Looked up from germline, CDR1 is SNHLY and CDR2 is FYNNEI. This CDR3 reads CASGRQGGLTNEKLFF. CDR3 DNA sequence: TGTGCCAGCGGTAGACAGGGGGGGTTAACTAATGAAAAACTGTTTTTT.

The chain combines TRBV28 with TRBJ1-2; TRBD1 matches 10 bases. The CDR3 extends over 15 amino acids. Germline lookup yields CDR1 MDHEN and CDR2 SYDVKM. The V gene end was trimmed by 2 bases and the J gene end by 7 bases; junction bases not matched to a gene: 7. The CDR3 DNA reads TGTGCCAGCAGTTTAGAATTGACAGGGGGCAGTGGCTACACCTTC. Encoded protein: CASSLELTGGSGYTF.

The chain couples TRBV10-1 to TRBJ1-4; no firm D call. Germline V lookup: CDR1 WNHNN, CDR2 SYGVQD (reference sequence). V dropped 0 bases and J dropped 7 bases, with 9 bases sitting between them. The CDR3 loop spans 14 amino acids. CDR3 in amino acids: CASSESGRPEKLFF. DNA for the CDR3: TGCGCCAGCAGTGAGTCGGGCCGACCTGAAAAACTGTTTTTT.

The CDR3 DNA reads TGTGCCAGCAGTAAAAAGGTGTTAGCGGGGGCTTATGAGCAGTTCTTC. The encoded protein is CASSKKVLAGAYEQFF. The chain combines TRBV2 with TRBJ2-1; TRBD2 aligns across 9 bases. V shed 5 bases and J 8 bases; nucleotides not matched to a gene: 13. The CDR3 length is 16 residues. Germline V gene data show CDR1 as SNHLY and CDR2 as FYNNEI.

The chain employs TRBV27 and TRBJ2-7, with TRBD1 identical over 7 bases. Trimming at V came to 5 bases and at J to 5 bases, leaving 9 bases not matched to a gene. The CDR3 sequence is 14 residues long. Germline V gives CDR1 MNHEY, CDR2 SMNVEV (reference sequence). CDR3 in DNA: TGTGCCAGCAGTCGAAGACAGGGACCCAACGAGCAGTACTTC. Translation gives CASSRRQGPNEQYF.

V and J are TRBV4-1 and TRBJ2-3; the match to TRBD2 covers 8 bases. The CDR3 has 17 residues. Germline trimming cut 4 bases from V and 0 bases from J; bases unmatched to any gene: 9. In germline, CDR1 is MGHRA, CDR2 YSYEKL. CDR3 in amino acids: CASSLPGGGPSTDTQYF. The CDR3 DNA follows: TGCGCCAGCAGCCTTCCCGGCGGGGGGCCCAGCACAGATACGCAGTATTTT.

CDR3 amino acids: CASSYRGMSNQPQHF. The CDR3 DNA reads TGTGCCAGCAGTTACAGGGGCATGAGCAATCAGCCCCAGCATTTT. The V call is TRBV6-6, the J call TRBJ1-5, with TRBD1 as a possible D gene (5 bases). Germline CDR1 MNHNY, CDR2 SVGAGI (reference sequence). CDR3 size: 15 residues. The ends were cut back, 2 bases at V and 1 base at J, with 9 bases in the middle.

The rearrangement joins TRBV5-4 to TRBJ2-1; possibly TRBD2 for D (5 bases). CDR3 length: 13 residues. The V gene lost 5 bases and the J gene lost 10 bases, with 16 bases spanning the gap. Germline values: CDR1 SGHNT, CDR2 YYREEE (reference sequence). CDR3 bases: TGTGCCAGCAGGCGGACTCCTCAGGAGGAGCAGTTCTTC. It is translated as CASRRTPQEEQFF.

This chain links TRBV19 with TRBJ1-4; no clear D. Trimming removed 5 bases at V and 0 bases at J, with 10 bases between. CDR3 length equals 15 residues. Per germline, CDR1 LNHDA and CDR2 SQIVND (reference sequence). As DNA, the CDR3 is TGTGCCAGTAGTCTCCGGGTTACAACTAATGAAAAACTGTTTTTT. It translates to CASSLRVTTNEKLFF. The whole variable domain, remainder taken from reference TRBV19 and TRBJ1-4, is DGGITQSPKYLFRKEGQNVTLSCEQNLNHDAMYWYRQDPGQGLRLIYYSQIVNDFQKGDIAEGYSVSREKKESFPLTVTSAQKNPTAFYLCASSLRVTTNEKLFFGSGTQLSVL.

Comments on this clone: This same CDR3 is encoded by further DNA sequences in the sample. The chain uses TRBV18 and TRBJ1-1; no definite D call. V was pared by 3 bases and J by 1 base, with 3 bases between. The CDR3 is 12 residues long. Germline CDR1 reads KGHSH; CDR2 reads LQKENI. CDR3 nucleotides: TGTGCCAGCTCACCCAGGAACACTGAAGCTTTCTTT. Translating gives CASSPRNTEAFF.

The CDR3 loop is CASTKGQGYEQYV. CDR3 bases: TGTGCCAGCACGAAGGGACAGGGCTACGAGCAGTACGTC. The chain recombines TRBV6-6 with TRBJ2-7; the match to TRBD1 covers 9 bases. Germline assignment: CDR1 MNHNY and CDR2 SVGAGI (reference sequence). The V segment lost 7 bases and the J segment 3 bases; nucleotides outside the gene matches: 4. There are 13 residues in the CDR3.

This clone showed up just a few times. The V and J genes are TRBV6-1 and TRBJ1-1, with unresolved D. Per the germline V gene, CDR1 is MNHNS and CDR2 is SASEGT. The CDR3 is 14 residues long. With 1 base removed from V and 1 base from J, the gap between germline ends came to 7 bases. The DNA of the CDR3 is TGTGCCAGCAGTGAAGGGTCGGGGAACACTGAAGCTTTCTTT. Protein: CASSEGSGNTEAFF.

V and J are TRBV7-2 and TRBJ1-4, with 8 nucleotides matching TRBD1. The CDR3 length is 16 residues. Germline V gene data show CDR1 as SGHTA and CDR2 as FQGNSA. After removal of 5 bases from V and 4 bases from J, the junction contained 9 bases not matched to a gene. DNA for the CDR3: TGTGCCAGCAGCCCCCCCGGACAGGGACTTAATGAAAAACTGTTTTTT. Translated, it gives CASSPPGQGLNEKLFF.